This T cell receptor beta chain was captured by sequencing in a study of T cell clonality in common variable immunodeficiency. Study conclusions and caveats: Compared with healthy controls, CVID subjects showed increased TCRbeta clonality, mostly in about a third. Common variable immunodeficiency TCR beta sequences reportedly had fewer deletions and N-nucleotide insertions. CVID subjects shared fewer TCRbeta clones than healthy controls did.

Germline V gene data show CDR1 as LGHNA and CDR2 as YNFKEQ. This CDR3 has 15 amino acids. Sequencing used immunoSEQ multiplex PCR; TCRdb keeps in-frame clones, though not all of them. Listed here are 75,000 to 85,000 clones without any singletons, the top ten holding approximately 0.84%. This clone was detected many times. Its antigen is unknown. A junction end diverges from the germline sequence, so it may reflect a read error. The missing CDR3 end, 3 residues past where the read stops, is filled in from the germline J gene. Specimen: peripheral blood mononuclear cells. The chain has TRBV4-2 and TRBJ2-7; 7 nucleotides match TRBD1. This clonotype was obtained from a person aged 18 to 70 in good health. This CDR3 reads CASSQDRDSLYEQYF. The sequenced part of the CDR3 DNA is TGCGCCAGCAGCCAAGACCGGGACAGCCTCTACGAG.